This is a list of T cell receptor beta chains from one sample in a study of response to subunit inactivated influenza vaccine. MiXCR was run by TCRdb on the RT-PCR reads, yielding one entry per CDR3 protein. The table records 500,000 to 550,000 distinct CDR3 sequences, approximately 7.2% of them present only once. Material: PBMCs from blood, obtained 23 months after vaccination. These receptors originate from a man aged 50 to 69 who received an inactivated influenza vaccine. Each CDR3 is given with its conserved first and last residue. Fields, in order: V gene, clone size, D gene, J gene, CDR3 protein, CDR3 DNA. The D gene is left open where the match is weak. Size is stated for part of the rows, as once, few or many counts, or as a class when the clone is expanded.

TRBV2	many	NA	TRBJ2-2	CASSVTVNTGELFF	TGTGCCAGCAGTGTTACTGTGAACACCGGGGAGCTGTTTTTT
TRBV20-1	NA	NA	TRBJ2-7	CSAPGRLAIKPSYEQYF	TGCAGTGCCCCGGGGCGTCTAGCGATCAAACCCTCCTACGAGCAGTACTTC
TRBV29-1	NA	TRBD2	TRBJ2-5	CSAAGLLAGANQETQYF	TGCAGCGCTGCGGGTCTCCTGGCGGGAGCGAACCAAGAGACCCAGTACTTC
TRBV10-3	many	NA	TRBJ2-1	CAIRGTGSNEQFF	TGTGCCATCAGGGGCACAGGGTCCAATGAGCAGTTCTTC
TRBV12-3/TRBV12-4	NA	TRBD1	TRBJ2-1	CASSLMGQGGNEQFF	TGTGCCAGCAGTTTAATGGGACAGGGGGGAAATGAGCAGTTCTTC
TRBV5-1	NA	TRBD2	TRBJ2-5	CASSFFRASGRGNQETQYF	TGCGCCAGCAGCTTTTTTCGGGCTAGCGGGAGAGGAAATCAAGAGACCCAGTACTTC
TRBV9	NA	NA	TRBJ2-7	CASSPQGDYEQYF	TGTGCCAGCAGCCCTCAGGGTGACTACGAGCAGTACTTC
TRBV10-3	few	NA	TRBJ2-5	CAISESEETQYF	TGTGCCATCAGTGAGTCAGAAGAGACCCAGTACTTC
TRBV20-1	NA	TRBD2	TRBJ2-7	CSARPAGGPYEQYF	TGCAGTGCTAGGCCCGCGGGAGGGCCGTACGAGCAGTACTTC
TRBV29-1	few	NA	TRBJ1-1	CSVEKRARSEAFF	TGCAGCGTTGAAAAACGGGCCAGGAGTGAAGCTTTCTTT
TRBV5-1	many	NA	TRBJ2-3	CASSLIGDTQYF	TGCGCCAGCAGCTTAATAGGAGATACGCAGTATTTT
TRBV11-2	few	TRBD2	TRBJ2-1	CASSLVGGRGDEQFF	TGTGCCAGCAGCTTAGTGGGAGGGCGGGGCGATGAGCAGTTCTTC
TRBV18	NA	TRBD1	TRBJ1-5	CASSPAGQPNQPQHF	TGTGCCAGCTCACCAGCGGGACAGCCAAATCAGCCCCAGCATTTT
TRBV3-1	few	NA	TRBJ2-1	CASSQGQGPGDEQFF	TGTGCCAGCAGCCAAGGTCAGGGTCCAGGCGATGAGCAGTTCTTC
TRBV11-2	many	TRBD2	TRBJ2-3	CASSSSGGAGMAQYF	TGTGCCAGCAGCTCCAGCGGGGGGGCCGGAATGGCGCAGTATTTT
TRBV24-1	many	TRBD1	TRBJ2-5	CATSDLTGQGQETQYF	TGTGCCACCAGTGATTTGACGGGACAGGGACAAGAGACCCAGTACTTC
TRBV7-9	many	NA	TRBJ2-3	CASSSDQGRTDTQYF	TGTGCCAGCAGCTCCGACCAGGGGAGGACAGATACGCAGTATTTT
TRBV5-1	NA	TRBD2	TRBJ2-1	CASRTTSGDYNEQFF	TGCGCCAGCAGAACGACTAGCGGGGATTACAATGAGCAGTTCTTC
TRBV12-3/TRBV12-4	NA	TRBD1	TRBJ1-2	CASSLGRGPGYTF	TGTGCCAGCAGTTTGGGCAGGGGGCCAGGCTACACCTTC
TRBV10-3	many	TRBD2	TRBJ2-1	CAISDGGGQFF	TGTGCCATCAGTGATGGGGGGGGGCAGTTCTTC
TRBV23-1	NA	TRBD1	TRBJ2-7	CASSQPDRSYEQYF	TGCGCCAGCAGTCAGCCGGACAGGTCCTACGAGCAGTACTTC
TRBV3-1	many	NA	TRBJ2-7	CASSSPREREQYF	TGTGCCAGCAGCTCACCTCGGGAGCGGGAGCAGTACTTC
TRBV7-2	few	NA	TRBJ1-5	CASSFGRMSGQPQHF	TGTGCCAGCAGCTTCGGACGGATGAGCGGACAGCCCCAGCATTTT
TRBV11-2	few	NA	TRBJ2-4	CASSLDPGRATNIQYF	TGTGCCAGCAGCTTAGATCCCGGCAGGGCCACAAACATTCAGTACTTC
TRBV7-2	NA	NA	TRBJ2-5	CASSPENPLETQYF	TGTGCCAGCAGCCCGGAGAACCCCTTGGAGACCCAGTACTTC
TRBV28	few	NA	TRBJ1-2	CASSGGWGYTF	TGTGCCAGCAGCGGGGGGTGGGGCTACACCTTC
TRBV7-6	NA	TRBD2	TRBJ2-1	CASSHGTSAYNEQFF	TGTGCCAGCAGCCACGGGACTAGCGCCTACAATGAGCAGTTCTTC
TRBV6-1	many	TRBD1	TRBJ2-5	CASSEGTGGLGTQYF	TGTGCCAGCAGTGAAGGGACAGGGGGATTAGGGACCCAGTACTTC
TRBV7-8	NA	NA	TRBJ1-2	CASRSAREGNYGYTF	TGTGCCAGCCGCTCCGCCAGGGAGGGAAACTATGGCTACACCTTC
TRBV20-1	NA	NA	TRBJ2-3	CSASWTQQGTDTQYF	TGCAGTGCTAGTTGGACCCAACAGGGCACAGATACGCAGTATTTT
TRBV4-1	NA	NA	TRBJ1-4	CASSRGRNNEKLFF	TGCGCCAGCAGCCGAGGACGGAATAATGAAAAACTGTTTTTT
TRBV4-2	many	TRBD2	TRBJ2-3	CASSQSALAGGPDTQYF	TGTGCCAGCAGCCAATCGGCTTTAGCGGGGGGGCCTGATACGCAGTATTTT
TRBV5-4	NA	TRBD2	TRBJ2-7	CASSLVGLAGVREQYF	TGTGCCAGCAGCTTGGTCGGGCTAGCGGGAGTTCGCGAGCAGTACTTC
TRBV5-1	many	NA	TRBJ2-3	CASSPDSPFSDTQYF	TGCGCCAGCAGCCCGGACAGTCCCTTTTCAGATACGCAGTATTTT
TRBV19	NA	TRBD2	TRBJ2-1	CASKILAGGEQFF	TGTGCCAGTAAGATACTAGCGGGAGGGGAGCAGTTCTTC
TRBV14	few	NA	TRBJ2-7	CASSPIESLYEQYF	TGTGCCAGCAGCCCGATTGAGAGTCTTTACGAGCAGTACTTC
TRBV20-1	many	NA	TRBJ2-3	CSARIGGGGASTDTQYF	TGCAGTGCTAGGATTGGGGGAGGAGGGGCTAGCACAGATACGCAGTATTTT
TRBV3-1	many	TRBD1	TRBJ2-7	CASTPDRRTLGEQYF	TGTGCCAGCACCCCGGACAGGAGGACTCTCGGGGAGCAGTACTTC
TRBV20-1	few	NA	TRBJ2-5	CSARVDGQAEETQYF	TGCAGTGCTAGAGTCGATGGGCAGGCTGAAGAGACCCAGTACTTC
TRBV5-1	many	TRBD2	TRBJ2-1	CASSLGTSGRAYNEQFF	TGCGCCAGCAGCCTCGGGACTAGCGGGAGAGCTTACAATGAGCAGTTCTTC
TRBV12-3/TRBV12-4	many	NA	TRBJ1-1	CASRGTSVLNTEAFF	TGTGCCAGCAGGGGGACCAGTGTTTTGAACACTGAAGCTTTCTTT
TRBV5-5	NA	TRBD2	TRBJ2-2	CASSSGLAGGKNTGELFF	TGTGCCAGCAGCTCGGGACTAGCGGGGGGGAAGAACACCGGGGAGCTGTTTTTT
TRBV6-2/TRBV6-3	NA	NA	TRBJ2-1	CASSPTGGAHNEQFF	TGTGCCAGCAGTCCTACAGGGGGGGCCCACAATGAGCAGTTCTTC
TRBV10-3	many	TRBD2	TRBJ2-1	CAISSGGSSYNEQFF	TGTGCCATCAGTTCCGGGGGGAGCTCCTACAATGAGCAGTTCTTC
TRBV7-2	few	NA	TRBJ1-6	CASSPRNSPLHF	TGTGCCAGCAGCCCCAGAAATTCACCCCTCCACTTT
TRBV5-1	many	TRBD1	TRBJ1-4	CASSLGRDRTTNEKLFF	TGCGCCAGCAGCTTGGGTAGGGACAGGACAACTAATGAAAAACTGTTTTTT
TRBV4-2	many	NA	TRBJ2-7	CASSQPGPEFYEQYF	TGTGCCAGCAGCCAGCCGGGACCCGAATTCTACGAGCAGTACTTC
TRBV28	NA	NA	TRBJ2-7	CASSTQPATYEQYF	TGTGCCAGCAGTACCCAACCGGCGACCTACGAGCAGTACTTC
TRBV12-3/TRBV12-4	NA	NA	TRBJ2-3	CASSLGIRTDTQYF	TGTGCCAGCAGTTTAGGCATCCGCACAGATACGCAGTATTTT
TRBV21-1	NA	NA	TRBJ1-2	CARGEGDGYTF	TGTGCCAGGGGCGAGGGGGACGGCTACACCTTC
TRBV20-1	many	TRBD2	TRBJ2-1	CSLRLGGRDHNEQFF	TGCAGTCTCAGGCTTGGCGGGAGGGATCACAATGAGCAGTTCTTC
TRBV20-1	few	TRBD1	TRBJ2-3	CSAREDRGPGYF	TGCAGTGCTAGGGAGGACAGGGGCCCAGGGTATTTT
TRBV11-2	NA	NA	TRBJ2-3	CASSLSRGDTQYF	TGTGCCAGCAGCTTGTCTCGGGGAGATACGCAGTATTTT
TRBV4-1	few	NA	TRBJ1-5	CASSQPGAKRNQPQHF	TGCGCCAGCAGCCAACCCGGGGCGAAGAGGAATCAGCCCCAGCATTTT